The clone carrying this TCR beta chain has at least ten counts. Its target is unknown. Thyroid surgery had not been preceded by any treatment in any patient. Trimming removed 7 bases from V and 5 bases from J, with 17 bases in between. CDR1 and CDR2 (germline): ENHRY, SYGVKD. CDR3 length: 14 residues. Original analysis: What underpinned the distant-metastasis classifier for papillary thyroid cancer was the set of CDR3 differences across clinicopathological groups. TCRdb re-called the PCR reads via MiXCR. These V and J calls are TCRdb output, not the study's own analysis. The data hold about 40,000 clones, with roughly a sixth observed a single time. This specimen comes from a study of metastatic and nonmetastatic thyroid tumors. The wider study: A comparison of repertoires was made across blood and tumor or nodule tissue from malignant and benign thyroid patients. Findings and caveats of the study: Reportedly, malignant thyroid tumors had significantly higher TCR beta diversity than benign nodules, in blood and tumor.

Sequencing input: blood. The receptor was isolated from a female donor with papillary thyroid cancer or a benign thyroid nodule (not recorded which). Some clones in this sample may be carry-over from other donors' samples. The V gene is TRBV10-3, the J gene TRBJ2-5, with D possibly being TRBD1 (6 bases). CDR3 nucleotides: TGTGCCATCACCTCGGACAGAGCAAGGGAGACCCAGTACTTC. Protein product: CAITSDRARETQYF.